The 9 T cell receptor beta chains given below trace back to one sample, sequenced in a study of technical replicates of blood from a few donors. Sequenced by immunoSEQ multiplex PCR; TCRdb stores in-frame clones only, minus some. The table shows 80,000 or so clones, with about 98% occurring only once. The specimen sequenced was T cells isolated from PBMCs. Receptors originate from a human donor in good health.

The chain recombines TRBV9 with TRBJ2-7; 8 nucleotides line up with TRBD2. V gave up 2 bases and J gave up 2 bases; unmatched junction bases: 6. CDR1 is SGDLS and CDR2 is YYNGEE in the germline V gene. The CDR3 runs to 15 residues. This CDR3 reads CASSVGSGATYEQYF. CDR3 sequence (DNA): TGTGCCAGCAGCGTCGGTAGCGGGGCCACCTACGAGCAGTACTTC.

The chain uses TRBV6-1 and TRBJ2-7, with TRBD2 matching over 10 bases. The V and J ends lost 1 base and 6 bases, in that order; junction bases with no gene match: 3. The CDR3 runs 14 residues. Germline V lookup: CDR1 MNHNS, CDR2 SASEGT. CDR3 coding DNA: TGTGCCAGCAGTGAAGTGCTAGCGGGAGCCGAGCAGTACTTC. Its protein product is CASSEVLAGAEQYF.

V is TRBV7-6 and J is TRBJ2-1; 10 bases agree with TRBD2. Trimming took 8 bases from V and 4 from J; bases not matched to a gene: 8. The germline gives CDR1 SGHVS, CDR2 FNYEAQ. CDR3 size: 15 residues. The CDR3 sequence: CASSSGGFSYNEQFF. The CDR3, as DNA: TGTGCCAGCTCTAGCGGGGGATTTTCTTACAATGAGCAGTTCTTC.

The V and J genes are TRBV6-1 and TRBJ1-1, with D perhaps matching TRBD1 (5 bases). The germline CDR1 and CDR2 sequences are MNHNS and SASEGT. Trimming took off 4 bases at V and 6 bases at J, with 12 bases between the two ends. The CDR3 covers 13 residues. The CDR3 loop is CASSGSGFAEAFF. The DNA for the CDR3 is TGTGCCAGCAGTGGGTCAGGGTTTGCTGAAGCTTTCTTT.

The CDR3 sequence is CASSHPRGERETQYF. CDR3 bases: TGTGCCAGCAGCCACCCCAGGGGGGAACGAGAGACCCAGTACTTC. The V call is TRBV14, the J call TRBJ2-5; possibly TRBD1 for D (7 bases). Germline values: CDR1 SGHDN, CDR2 FVKESK. V lost 3 bases and J 4 bases, leaving 15 bases between the germline ends. This CDR3 is built from 15 residues.

The chain is built from TRBV7-2 and TRBJ1-2; D possibly corresponds to TRBD1 (6 bases). V was cut by 2 bases and J by 3 bases, with 10 bases left in between. The CDR3 has 14 amino acids. Germline assignment: CDR1 SGHTA and CDR2 FQGNSA. The CDR3 loop is CASSLLGGYYGYTF. The DNA for the CDR3 is TGTGCCAGCAGCTTATTAGGGGGATACTATGGCTACACCTTC.

The chain has TRBV6-5 and TRBJ1-3; D remains unclear. Trimming took 5 bases from V and 8 from J, leaving 13 bases between them. CDR1 is MNHEY, CDR2 SVGAGI, per germline. CDR3 length equals 13 residues. CDR3 amino acids: CASSPMGGHTIYF. The CDR3 DNA sequence: TGTGCCAGCAGTCCTATGGGAGGCCACACCATATATTTT.

The chain couples TRBV4-1 to TRBJ1-5; TRBD1 matches 9 bases. The length of the CDR3 is 21 residues. Germline V lookup: CDR1 MGHRA, CDR2 YSYEKL. V shed 0 bases, J shed 5 bases, and the junction held 20 bases outside the gene matches. For the CDR3, the DNA is TGCGCCAGCAGCCAAGAACGTATGGTGGTACGCTTACAGGGGGCCCATCAGCCCCAGCATTTT. The encoded protein is CASSQERMVVRLQGAHQPQHF.

The table lists this clone with a count of one. The V and J genes are TRBV27 and TRBJ2-5; TRBD2 aligns across 10 bases. Unmatched junction bases numbered 10, after V lost 5 bases and J lost 4 bases. This CDR3 region has 16 residues. Germline CDR1 is MNHEY and CDR2 is SMNVEV (reference sequence). The DNA for the CDR3 is TGTGCCAGCAGTCCGAGCGGGGGGGCCTTCGGAGAGACCCAGTACTTC. Translation gives CASSPSGGAFGETQYF.